Sequencing of this TCR beta chain was carried out in a study of cytomegalovirus exposure and HLA in healthy donors. The length of the CDR3 is 17 residues. Germline V gene sequence: CDR1 SEHNR, CDR2 FQNEAQ (reference sequence). The junction had 9 bases not matched to a gene; V was cut back by 8 bases and J by 3 bases. The PCR used 60 Vbeta and 13 Jbeta primers. Generated by immunoSEQ multiplex PCR, the TCRdb table keeps only in-frame clones and is missing some. The table records hundreds of thousands of clones, less than 85% of them present only once. This clonotype originated in a man between 18 and 29 years old in good health and CMV-seronegative. Sequencing was performed on PBMCs. The chain has TRBV7-9 and TRBJ2-1, with 14 bases that match TRBD2. The CDR3 here is CASPGLAGGQNYNEQFF. In DNA, the CDR3 is TGTGCCAGCCCAGGACTAGCGGGAGGACAAAACTACAATGAGCAGTTCTTC.